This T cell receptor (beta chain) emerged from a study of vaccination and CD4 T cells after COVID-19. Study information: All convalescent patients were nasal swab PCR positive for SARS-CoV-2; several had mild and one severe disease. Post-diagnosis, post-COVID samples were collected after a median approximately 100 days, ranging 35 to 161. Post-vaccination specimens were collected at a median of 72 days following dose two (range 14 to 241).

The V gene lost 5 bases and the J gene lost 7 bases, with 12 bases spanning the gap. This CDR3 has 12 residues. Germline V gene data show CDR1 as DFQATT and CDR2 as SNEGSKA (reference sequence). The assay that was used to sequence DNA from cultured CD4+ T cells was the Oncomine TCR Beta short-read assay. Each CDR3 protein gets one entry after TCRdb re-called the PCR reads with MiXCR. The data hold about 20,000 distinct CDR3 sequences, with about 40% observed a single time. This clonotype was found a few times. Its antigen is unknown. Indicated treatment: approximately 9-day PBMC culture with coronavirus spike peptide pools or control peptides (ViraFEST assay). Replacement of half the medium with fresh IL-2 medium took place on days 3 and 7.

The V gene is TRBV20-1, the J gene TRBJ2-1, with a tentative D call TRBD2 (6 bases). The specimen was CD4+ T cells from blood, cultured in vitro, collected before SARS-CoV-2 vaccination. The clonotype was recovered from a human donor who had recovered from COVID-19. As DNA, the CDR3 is TGCAGTGCTTCTGGCCGGGGGAATGAGCAGTTCTTC. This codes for CSASGRGNEQFF.